A single sample gave rise to the 9 T cell receptor beta chains below, sequenced in a study of T cell repertoires in cytomegalovirus infection (dated by TCRdb to the late 2010s). TCRdb records Illumina HiSeq 1500 as the sequencer. TCRdb handled the public reads itself, with Q25 trimming in fastp and clone calling in MiXCR, and kept productive beta chains. For every CDR3 protein sequence, its rows merge into one entry that carries the most common genes and DNA. This sample lists approximately 260,000 distinct CDR3 sequences; roughly a fifth were detected once. The biggest ten clones account for roughly a fifth of the sample. The sample's treatment or condition label, decoded: in vitro stimulation with specific CMV peptide epitopes to enrich CMV-specific T cells. For these TCRs, the target antigens are not known. The sequencing here drew on cultured PBMCs, taken from culture after CMV antigen stimulation. The receptors were gathered from a human donor in good health (CMV status not recorded). Some clones in this sample may be carry-over from other donors' samples.

This clonotype appeared a few times. The rearrangement uses TRBV7-9 and TRBJ2-5; D is possibly TRBD1 or TRBD2 (5 bases each). The CDR3 is 15 residues long. The germline gives CDR1 SEHNR, CDR2 FQNEAQ (reference sequence). Between the trimmed V and J ends, which lost 0 bases and 2 bases, there was a span of 10 bases. The chain's CDR3 is CASSLAGALQETQYF. DNA of the CDR3: TGTGCCAGCAGCTTAGCCGGGGCCCTGCAAGAGACCCAGTACTTC.

This clonotype was recorded many times. In nucleotides, the CDR3 is TGTGCCAGCAGTTCGTTGGCGGGAAAGACCCAGTACTTC. This encodes CASSSLAGKTQYF. This chain joins TRBV12-3 or TRBV12-4 and TRBJ2-5; a possible D gene is TRBD2 (6 bases). V was pared by 4 bases and J by 6 bases, with 12 bases between. The CDR3 is made up of 13 amino acids.

The chain is built from TRBV7-2 and TRBJ1-1; D is perhaps TRBD1 (5 bases). The V end lost 5 bases, the J end lost 1 base, and 11 bases lay between the germline ends. Germline lookup yields CDR1 SGHTA and CDR2 FQGNSA. The CDR3 is 14 residues long. The CDR3 is CASSTSQANTEAFF. CDR3 DNA sequence: TGTGCCAGCAGCACATCACAGGCGAACACTGAAGCTTTCTTT.

In its sample, this clonotype was seen a few times. The chain uses TRBV29-1 and TRBJ1-1; weak D call: TRBD1 (5 bases). Germline CDR1 is SQVTM and CDR2 is ANQGSEA. V was cut by 5 bases and J by 3 bases, with 10 bases left in between. CDR3 size: 12 residues. The CDR3 coding sequence is TGCAGCGTTTCAGGGCAGTACACTGAAGCTTTCTTT. Translated: CSVSGQYTEAFF.

The genes are TRBV7-8 and TRBJ2-1; 13 bases line up with TRBD2. CDR3 size: 17 residues. J lost 5 bases, V lost 5 bases, and 9 bases had no gene match. In germline, CDR1 is SGHVS, CDR2 FQNEAQ. The CDR3 DNA sequence: TGTGCCAGCAGCCGACGGAAACTAGCGGGAGGGCACAATGAGCAGTTCTTC. It encodes CASSRRKLAGGHNEQFF.

This clonotype was counted only a few times. This sequence joins TRBV7-2 and TRBJ2-5, with 8 bases identical to TRBD2. The CDR3 spans 14 residues. CDR1 SGHTA and CDR2 FQGNSA come from the germline V gene. The trim removed 5 bases at V and 7 bases at J, leaving 9 bases unmatched. As DNA, the CDR3 is TGTGCCAGCAGCGCGGGACTAGAAAGGGGGACCCAGTACTTC. Its translation is CASSAGLERGTQYF.

In this sample, this clonotype turned up many times. J is TRBJ2-2 and V is TRBV6-1, with 13 bases matching TRBD2. The J segment lost 8 bases and the V segment lost 4 bases, leaving 4 bases of the junction unmatched. Germline assignment: CDR1 MNHNS and CDR2 SASEGT. The CDR3 covers 15 residues. Here the CDR3 reads CASSVMGLAGGELFF. The CDR3 DNA reads as TGTGCCAGCAGTGTCATGGGACTAGCGGGAGGGGAGCTGTTTTTT.

At least ten counts were recorded for this clonotype. This rearrangement joins TRBV7-2 to TRBJ2-3; D unresolved. Looked up from germline, CDR1 is SGHTA and CDR2 is FQGNSA. The V end lost 3 bases, the J end lost 0 bases, and 19 bases lay between the germline ends. The CDR3 is made up of 18 amino acids. The CDR3 region is CASSFKPGSRSSTDTQYF. CDR3 DNA sequence: TGTGCCAGCAGCTTCAAACCCGGAAGCCGGTCTAGCACAGATACGCAGTATTTT.

The rearrangement uses TRBV7-2 and TRBJ2-3; D may be TRBD2 (7 bases). Germline CDR1 is SGHTA and CDR2 is FQGNSA. CDR3 length: 14 residues. V was cut by 5 bases and J by 6 bases, with 15 bases left in between. The DNA for the CDR3 is TGTGCCAGCAGCCTAGTAGGGGGGGGGGATACGCAGTATTTT. Its protein product is CASSLVGGGDTQYF.